This T cell receptor beta chain was sequenced during a study of blood T cell repertoires in COVID-19. Background on the study: Samples taken during acute and convalescent COVID-19 were collected in the United States, Italy and Spain. PBMCs, B-cell-depleted T cells, or T cells provided the cDNA or gDNA that made up the material.

The CDR3 is 14 amino acids. V was shortened by 5 bases and J by 6 bases, with 14 bases between the two germline ends. Per germline, CDR1 LNHDA and CDR2 SQIVND (reference sequence). In the authors' methods: It was from reference gene primer amplification that nucleated cell counts were estimated. Generated by immunoSEQ multiplex PCR, the TCRdb table keeps only in-frame clones and is missing some. V, J and clone size are taken as reported in that table, and D and trimming were inferred from the DNA itself. The sample yields 45,000 to 55,000 clones, 75% to 90% seen once. Sequences were obtained from peripheral blood. This clonotype originated in a human donor in a cohort sampled during active COVID-19. The J gene is TRBJ1-5, the V gene TRBV19; D possibly corresponds to TRBD1 (6 bases). The CDR3 spells CASSWGGGGQPQHF. CDR3 DNA: TGTGCCAGTAGTTGGGGCGGGGGCGGTCAGCCCCAGCATTTT.